These T cell receptor beta chains were read from a single sample in a study of OX40 agonist ivuxolimab in advanced cancers. Sequencing was performed with immunoSEQ multiplex PCR; in TCRdb, only in-frame clones are kept and a portion is missing. The sample yields 70,000 to 80,000 clones, 88% seen once. This material consisted of CD4+ or CD8+ T cells sorted from blood, taken in a trial of the OX40 agonist ivuxolimab. The receptors originated from an adult with an advanced solid tumor such as melanoma, head and neck, liver or kidney cancer. CDR3s include the opening cysteine and the closing phenylalanine or tryptophan. The order of the fields is clone size, D gene, J gene, V gene, CDR3 DNA, CDR3 protein. A D gene is named only where the DNA matches it firmly. Expanded clones get a size class; other rows say once, few or many, or leave the size out.

>-|-|TRBJ1-3|TRBV28
TGTGCCAGCAGTGGGGCTTCCTCTGGAAACACCATATATTTT
CASSGASSGNTIYF
>-|TRBD1|TRBJ1-1|TRBV28
TGTGCCAGCAGAGAAGGACAGGCTCAGCGAAGCACTGAAGCTTTCTTT
CASREGQAQRSTEAFF
>-|TRBD1|TRBJ2-5|TRBV25-1
TGTGCCAGCAGTGGCCGGGACAGGGGGACCCAGTACTTC
CASSGRDRGTQYF
>-|-|TRBJ1-2|TRBV5-1
TGCGCCAGCAGCTTGGGACAGGCGAACTATGGCTACACCTTC
CASSLGQANYGYTF
>once|-|TRBJ2-6|TRBV9
TGTGCCAGCAGCGTGGGGGGCGGGGCCAACGTCCTGACTTTC
CASSVGGGANVLTF
>-|TRBD1|TRBJ1-3|TRBV18
TGTGCCAGCTCCCCTATCACAGGGGACCCCTCTGGAAACACCATATATTTT
CASSPITGDPSGNTIYF
>-|TRBD2|TRBJ2-1|TRBV4-1
TGCGCCAGCAGCGCCCGACTAGCGGGGGGGTACAATGAGCAGTTCTTC
CASSARLAGGYNEQFF
>-|-|TRBJ2-6|TRBV2
TGTGCCACCACCAAAGCCAGCGTCAGTATCTCTGGGGCCAACGTCCTGACTTTC
CATTKASVSISGANVLTF
>-|TRBD2|TRBJ2-2|TRBV9
TGTGCCAGCAGCGCTCTAGCGGGAGGGACGAACACCGGGGAGCTGTTTTTT
CASSALAGGTNTGELFF
>-|TRBD2|TRBJ2-7|TRBV10-3
TGTGCCGCCAAGACTAGCGGGAGCTCCTACGAGCAGTACTTC
CAAKTSGSSYEQYF